This passage covers 2 T cell receptor beta chains from one sample sequenced in a study of blood T cell repertoires in COVID-19 (dated by TCRdb to the early 2020s). The method behind the library was the immunoSEQ multiplex PCR assay. TCRdb re-hosts the immuneACCESS table, in-frame sequences only. Its copies lack some clones; in the studies checked, an unresolved V gene accounts for under half of them, and the cause for the rest is not known. A total of some 150,000 clones appear in this sample, 78% of them only once. 14% of the sample is in the top ten clones. The sample taken for sequencing was peripheral blood. These TCRs come from a woman older than 75 with acute or convalescent COVID-19.

The CDR3 region has the DNA TGTGCCAGCAGCCTGGCGCCGGACTCCCCACACGAGCAGTACTTC. Translating it yields CASSLAPDSPHEQYF. This chain joins TRBV4-2 and TRBJ2-7, with D perhaps TRBD2 (5 bases). Germline V lookup: CDR1 LGHNA, CDR2 YNFKEQ. The CDR3 spans 15 residues. V lost 4 bases and J 5 bases, leaving 18 bases between the germline ends.

This CDR3 reads CASSGTEKLYGYTF. CDR3 DNA: TGTGCCAGTAGTGGAACAGAGAAACTCTATGGCTACACCTTC. The rearrangement uses TRBV19 and TRBJ1-2; D ambiguous. CDR1 LNHDA and CDR2 SQIVND come from the germline V gene (reference sequence). Trimming took off 5 bases at V and 4 bases at J, with 14 bases between the two ends. The CDR3 runs 14 residues.